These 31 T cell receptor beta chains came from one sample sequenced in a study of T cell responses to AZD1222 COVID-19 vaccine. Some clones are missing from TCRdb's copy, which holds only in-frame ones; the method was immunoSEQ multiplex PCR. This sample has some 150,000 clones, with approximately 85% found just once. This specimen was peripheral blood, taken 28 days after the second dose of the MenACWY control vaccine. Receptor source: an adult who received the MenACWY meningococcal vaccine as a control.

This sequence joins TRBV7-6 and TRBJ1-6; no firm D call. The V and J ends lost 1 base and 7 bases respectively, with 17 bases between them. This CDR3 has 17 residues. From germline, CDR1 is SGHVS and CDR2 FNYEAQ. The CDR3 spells CASSLVPTLTGNSPLHF. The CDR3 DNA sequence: TGTGCCAGCAGCTTAGTCCCGACACTTACGGGGAATTCACCCCTCCACTTT.

The DNA for the CDR3 is TGTGCCAGCCATAACACCGGGGAGCTGTTTTTT. It codes for CASHNTGELFF. The rearrangement joins TRBV18 to TRBJ2-2, with D unresolved. Trimming took 8 bases from V and 2 from J, leaving 3 bases between them. The CDR3 contains 11 residues. Looked up from germline, CDR1 is KGHSH and CDR2 is LQKENI.

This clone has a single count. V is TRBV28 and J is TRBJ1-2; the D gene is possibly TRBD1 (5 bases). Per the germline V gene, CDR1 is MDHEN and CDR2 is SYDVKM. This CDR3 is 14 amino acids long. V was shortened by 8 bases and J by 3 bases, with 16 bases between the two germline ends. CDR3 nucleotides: TGTGCCAGCGGGTTCGACAGATTGGACTATGGCTACACCTTC. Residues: CASGFDRLDYGYTF.

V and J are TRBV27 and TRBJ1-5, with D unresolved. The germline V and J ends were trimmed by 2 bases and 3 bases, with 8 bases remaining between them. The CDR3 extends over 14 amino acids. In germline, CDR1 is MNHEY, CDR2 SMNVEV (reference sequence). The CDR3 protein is CASSLGQFNQPQHF. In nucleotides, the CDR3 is TGTGCCAGCAGTTTAGGGCAGTTCAATCAGCCCCAGCATTTT.

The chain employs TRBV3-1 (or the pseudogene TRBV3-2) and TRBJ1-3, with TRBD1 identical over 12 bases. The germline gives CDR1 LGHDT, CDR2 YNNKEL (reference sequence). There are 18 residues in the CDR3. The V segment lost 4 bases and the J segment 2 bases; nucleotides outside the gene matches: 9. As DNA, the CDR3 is TGTGCCAGCAGCCGCCGGGACAGGGGGCGAGCAACTGGAAACACCATATATTTT. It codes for CASSRRDRGRATGNTIYF.

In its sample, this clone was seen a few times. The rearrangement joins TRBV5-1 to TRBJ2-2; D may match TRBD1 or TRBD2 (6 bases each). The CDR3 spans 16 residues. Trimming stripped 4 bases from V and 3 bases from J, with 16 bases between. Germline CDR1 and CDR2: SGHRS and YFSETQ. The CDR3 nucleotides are TGCGCCAGCAGCCCACCGGGGGCGTTGTACACCGGGGAGCTGTTTTTT. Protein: CASSPPGALYTGELFF. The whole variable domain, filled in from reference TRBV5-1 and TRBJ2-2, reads KAGVTQTPRYLIKTRGQQVTLSCSPISGHRSVSWYQQTPGQGLQFLFEYFSETQRNKGNFPGRFSGRQFSNSRSEMNVSTLELGDSALYLCASSPPGALYTGELFFGEGSRLTVL.

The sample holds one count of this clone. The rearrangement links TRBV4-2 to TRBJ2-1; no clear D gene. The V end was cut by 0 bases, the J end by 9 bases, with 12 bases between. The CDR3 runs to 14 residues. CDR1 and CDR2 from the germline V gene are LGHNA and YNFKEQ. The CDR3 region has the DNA TGTGCCAGCAGCCAAGAGCCTAGTTGGACTGAGCAGTTCTTC. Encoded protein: CASSQEPSWTEQFF.

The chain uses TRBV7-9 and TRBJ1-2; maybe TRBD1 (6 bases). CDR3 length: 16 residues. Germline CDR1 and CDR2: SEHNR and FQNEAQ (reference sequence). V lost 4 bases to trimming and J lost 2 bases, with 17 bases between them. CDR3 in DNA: TGTGCCAGCAGCTCCCTTCTGGGGAGGGGGAACTATGGCTACACCTTC. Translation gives CASSSLLGRGNYGYTF.

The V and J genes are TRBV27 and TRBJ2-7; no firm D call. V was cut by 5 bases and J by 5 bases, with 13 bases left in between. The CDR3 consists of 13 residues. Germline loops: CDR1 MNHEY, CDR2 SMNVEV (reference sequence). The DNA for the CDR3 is TGTGCCAGCAGTCTTGGAGTAGACCACGAGCAGTACTTC. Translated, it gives CASSLGVDHEQYF.

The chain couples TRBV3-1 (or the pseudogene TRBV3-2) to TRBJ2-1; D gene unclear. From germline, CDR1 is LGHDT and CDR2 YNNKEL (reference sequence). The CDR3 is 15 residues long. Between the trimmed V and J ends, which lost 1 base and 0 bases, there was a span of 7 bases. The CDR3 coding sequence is TGTGCCAGCAGCCAAGCGGCTGGCTCCTACAATGAGCAGTTCTTC. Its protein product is CASSQAAGSYNEQFF.

The DNA for the CDR3 is TGTGCCAGCAGCTTAGGCAGCCTGGATAACTATGGCTACACCTTC. It yields the protein CASSLGSLDNYGYTF. The chain is built from TRBV11-2 and TRBJ1-2; D gene uncertain. Germline V gene data show CDR1 as SGHAT and CDR2 as FQNNGV. Trimming shortened V by 1 base and J by 1 base, and 10 bases separated the two germline ends. The CDR3 extends over 15 amino acids.

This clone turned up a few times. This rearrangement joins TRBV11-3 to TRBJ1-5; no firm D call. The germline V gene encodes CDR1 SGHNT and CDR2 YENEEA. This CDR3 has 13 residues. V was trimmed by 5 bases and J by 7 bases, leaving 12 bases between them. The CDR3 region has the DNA TGTGCCAGCAGCCAAGACTGGCAGCAGCCCCAGCATTTT. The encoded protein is CASSQDWQQPQHF.

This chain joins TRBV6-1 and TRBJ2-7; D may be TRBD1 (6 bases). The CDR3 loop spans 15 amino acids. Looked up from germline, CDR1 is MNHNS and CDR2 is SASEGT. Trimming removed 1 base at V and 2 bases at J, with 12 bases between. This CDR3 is CASSEGTVAPYEQYV. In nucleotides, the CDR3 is TGTGCCAGCAGTGAAGGGACAGTCGCCCCCTACGAGCAGTACGTC.

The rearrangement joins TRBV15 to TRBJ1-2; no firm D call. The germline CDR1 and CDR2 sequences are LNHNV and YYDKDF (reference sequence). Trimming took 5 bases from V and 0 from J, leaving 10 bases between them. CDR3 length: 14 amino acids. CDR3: CATSSGGTNYGYTF. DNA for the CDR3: TGTGCCACCAGCTCCGGAGGGACTAACTATGGCTACACCTTC.

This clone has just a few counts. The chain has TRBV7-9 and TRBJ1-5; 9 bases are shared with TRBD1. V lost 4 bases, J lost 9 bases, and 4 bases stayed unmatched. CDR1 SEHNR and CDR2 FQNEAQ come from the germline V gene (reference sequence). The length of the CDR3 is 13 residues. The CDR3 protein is CASSSQGARPQHF. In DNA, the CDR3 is TGTGCCAGCAGCTCACAGGGGGCGCGGCCCCAGCATTTT. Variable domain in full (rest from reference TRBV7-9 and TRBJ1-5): DTGVSQNPRHKITKRGQNVTFRCDPISEHNRLYWYRQTLGQGPEFLTYFQNEAQLEKSRLLSDRFSAERPKGSFSTLEIQRTEQGDSAMYLCASSSQGARPQHFGDGTRLSIL.

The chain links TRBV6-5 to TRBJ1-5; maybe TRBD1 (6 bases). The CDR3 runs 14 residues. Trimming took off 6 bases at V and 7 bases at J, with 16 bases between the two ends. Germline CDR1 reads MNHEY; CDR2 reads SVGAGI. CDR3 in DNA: TGTGCCAGCAGGGACCACAGGGTTGGGCAGCCCCAGCATTTT. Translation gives CASRDHRVGQPQHF.

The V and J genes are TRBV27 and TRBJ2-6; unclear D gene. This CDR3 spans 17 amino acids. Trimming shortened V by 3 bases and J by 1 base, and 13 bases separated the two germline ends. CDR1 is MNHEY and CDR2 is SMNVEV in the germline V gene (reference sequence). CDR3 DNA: TGTGCCAGCAGTTTGGTAGGGTTGGGTTCTGGGGCCAACGTCCTGACTTTC. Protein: CASSLVGLGSGANVLTF.

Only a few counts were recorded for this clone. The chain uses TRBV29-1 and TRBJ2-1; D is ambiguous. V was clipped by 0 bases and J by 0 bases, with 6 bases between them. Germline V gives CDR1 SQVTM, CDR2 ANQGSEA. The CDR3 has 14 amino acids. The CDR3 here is CSVEDGASYNEQFF. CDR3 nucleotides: TGCAGCGTTGAAGATGGTGCCTCCTACAATGAGCAGTTCTTC.

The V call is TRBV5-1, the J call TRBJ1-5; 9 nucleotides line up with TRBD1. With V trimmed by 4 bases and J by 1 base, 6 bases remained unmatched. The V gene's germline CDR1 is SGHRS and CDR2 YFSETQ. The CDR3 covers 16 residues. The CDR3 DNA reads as TGCGCCAGCAGCCCGGGACAGGGACGAAGCAATCAGCCCCAGCATTTT. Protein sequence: CASSPGQGRSNQPQHF.

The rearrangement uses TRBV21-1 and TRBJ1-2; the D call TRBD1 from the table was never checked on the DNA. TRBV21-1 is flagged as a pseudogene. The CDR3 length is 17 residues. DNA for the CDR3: TGTGCCAGCAGCAAAGGGGCTAACTTCCCAGGGGGCCATGGCTACACCTTC. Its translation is CASSKGANFPGGHGYTF.

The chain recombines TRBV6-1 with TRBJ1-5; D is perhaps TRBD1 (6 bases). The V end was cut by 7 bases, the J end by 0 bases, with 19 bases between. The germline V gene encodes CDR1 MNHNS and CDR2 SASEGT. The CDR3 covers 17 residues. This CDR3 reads CASIEGVSPYSNQPQHF. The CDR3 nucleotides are TGTGCCAGCATTGAGGGGGTTTCTCCTTATAGCAATCAGCCCCAGCATTTT.

The CDR3 DNA reads TGCGCCAGCAGCCTAGCGGGAGCGCAGGAGACCCAGTACTTC. Amino acid sequence: CASSLAGAQETQYF. The chain carries TRBV5-1 and TRBJ2-5, with TRBD2 identical over 10 bases. The CDR3 consists of 14 residues. Per germline, CDR1 SGHRS and CDR2 YFSETQ. J lost 5 bases, V lost 4 bases, and 5 bases had no gene match.

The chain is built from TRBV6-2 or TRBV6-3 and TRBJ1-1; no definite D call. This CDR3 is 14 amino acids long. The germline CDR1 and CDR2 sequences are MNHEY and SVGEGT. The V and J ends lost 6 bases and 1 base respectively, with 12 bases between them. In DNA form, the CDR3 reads TGTGCCAGCAGCTTCATCACAGAGAACACTGAAGCTTTCTTT. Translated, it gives CASSFITENTEAFF.

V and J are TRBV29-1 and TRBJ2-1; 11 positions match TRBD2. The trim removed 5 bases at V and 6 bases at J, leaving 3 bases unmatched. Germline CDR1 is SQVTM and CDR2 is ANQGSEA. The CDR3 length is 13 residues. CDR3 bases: TGCAGCGTTCGACTAGCGGGGCGCAATGAGCAGTTCTTC. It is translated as CSVRLAGRNEQFF.

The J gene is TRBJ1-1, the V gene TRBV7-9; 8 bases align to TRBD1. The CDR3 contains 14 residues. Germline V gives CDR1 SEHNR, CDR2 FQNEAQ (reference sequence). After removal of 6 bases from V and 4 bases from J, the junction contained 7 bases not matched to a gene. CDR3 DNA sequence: TGTGCCAGCAGTCCGGACAGGGAGGCCACTGAAGCTTTCTTT. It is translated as CASSPDREATEAFF.

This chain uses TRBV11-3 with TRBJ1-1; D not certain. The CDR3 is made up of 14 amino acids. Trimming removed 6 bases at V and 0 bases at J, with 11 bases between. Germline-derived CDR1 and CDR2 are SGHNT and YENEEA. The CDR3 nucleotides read TGTGCCAGCAGTCCCCCCTTTATGAACACTGAAGCTTTCTTT. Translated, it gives CASSPPFMNTEAFF. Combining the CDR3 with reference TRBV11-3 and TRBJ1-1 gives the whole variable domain EAGVVQSPRYKIIEKKQPVAFWCNPISGHNTLYWYLQNLGQGPELLIRYENEEAVDDSQLPKDRFSAERLKGVDSTLKIQPAELGDSAVYLCASSPPFMNTEAFFGQGTRLTVV.

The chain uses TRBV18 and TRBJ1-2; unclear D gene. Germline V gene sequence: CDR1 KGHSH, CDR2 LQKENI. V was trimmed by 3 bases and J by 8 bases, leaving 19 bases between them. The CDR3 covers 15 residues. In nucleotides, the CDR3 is TGTGCCAGCTCACCCCAGAGGCAGGCTGTATCGGGCTACACCTTC. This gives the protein CASSPQRQAVSGYTF.

DNA for the CDR3: TGTGCCAGCAGCTTAGCAGGACTAGCGGGAAATGAGCAGTTCTTC. Protein product: CASSLAGLAGNEQFF. The chain links TRBV7-3 to TRBJ2-1, with 12 bases fitting TRBD2. Germline V gene sequence: CDR1 SGHTA, CDR2 FQGTGA. The length of the CDR3 is 15 residues. The V segment lost 2 bases and the J segment 7 bases; nucleotides outside the gene matches: 3.

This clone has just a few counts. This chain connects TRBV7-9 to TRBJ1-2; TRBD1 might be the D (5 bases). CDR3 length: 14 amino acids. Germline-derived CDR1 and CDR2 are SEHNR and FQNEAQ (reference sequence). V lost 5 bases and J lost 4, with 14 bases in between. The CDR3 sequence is CASSDNRISYGYTF. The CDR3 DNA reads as TGTGCCAGCAGCGACAACAGGATTTCCTATGGCTACACCTTC.

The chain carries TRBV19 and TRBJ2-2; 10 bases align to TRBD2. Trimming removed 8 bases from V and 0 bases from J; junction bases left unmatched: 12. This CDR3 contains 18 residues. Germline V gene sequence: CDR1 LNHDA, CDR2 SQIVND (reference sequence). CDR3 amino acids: CASLPRTSGYANTGELFF. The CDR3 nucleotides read TGTGCCAGTCTCCCTCGGACTAGCGGATATGCGAACACCGGGGAGCTGTTTTTT.

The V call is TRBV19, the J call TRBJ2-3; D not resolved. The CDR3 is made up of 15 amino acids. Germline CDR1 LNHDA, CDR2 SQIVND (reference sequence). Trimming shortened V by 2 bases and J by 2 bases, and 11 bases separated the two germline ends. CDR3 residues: CASSISNSYTDTQYF. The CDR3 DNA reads TGTGCCAGTAGTATAAGTAACAGTTACACAGATACGCAGTATTTT.